Below, 28 T cell receptor beta chains from the same sample are listed, as sequenced in a study of metastatic and nonmetastatic thyroid tumors. Using MiXCR, TCRdb re-called clones from the PCR reads. The sample gives tens of thousands of clones, roughly an eighth of which show up once; 9% to 10% is in the top ten. Among the patients, none had received any treatment before thyroid surgery. Sequencing was carried out using blood. The receptors come from a male donor with papillary thyroid cancer or a benign thyroid nodule (not recorded which). Some clones in this sample may be carry-over from other donors' samples.

This clone was detected ten times or more. This chain uses TRBV20-1 with TRBJ1-5; D is uncertain. Trimming took 5 bases from V and 2 from J, leaving 13 bases between them. Germline V CDR1 and CDR2: DFQATT, SNEGSKA (reference sequence). The CDR3 runs 14 residues. The DNA for the CDR3 is TGCAGTGCTCCGGGTTCGGGCGGCAATCAGCCCCAGCATTTT. Its translation is CSAPGSGGNQPQHF.

In the case of this clone: The junction departs from the called germline gene at one end, perhaps through a read error. V usage is TRBV11-2 and J usage is TRBJ2-1; D might be TRBD1 (6 bases). The CDR3 is made up of 16 amino acids. Germline V CDR1 and CDR2: SGHAT, FQNNGV. CDR3 region: CASSLGGGGSYNEQFF. Written as DNA, the CDR3 is TGTGCCAGCAGCTTAGGCGGTGGGGGCTCCTACAATGAGCAATTCTTC.

The J gene is TRBJ2-3, the V gene TRBV7-2; D remains ambiguous. The germline CDR1 and CDR2 sequences are SGHTA and FQGNSA. V lost 3 bases, J lost 3 bases, and 4 bases lay in between. The CDR3 runs 12 residues. Here the CDR3 DNA reads TGTACCAGCAGCTTTAGAACAGATACGCAGTATTTT. This codes for CTSSFRTDTQYF.

This clone showed up many times. This sample also contains other DNA sequences that code for the same CDR3. The CDR3 DNA reads as TGTGCCAGCAGCCCCAGAGGCTACGAGCAGTACTTC. Amino acid sequence: CASSPRGYEQYF. The chain couples TRBV14 to TRBJ2-7; D is ambiguous. The V gene's germline CDR1 is SGHDN and CDR2 FVKESK. The V end lost 4 bases, the J end lost 3 bases, and 7 bases lay between the germline ends. The CDR3 contains 12 residues.

This clone occurred many times. V gene TRBV19 combines with J gene TRBJ2-7; D unresolved. The CDR3 totals 13 residues. The V end was cut by 4 bases, the J end by 2 bases, with 9 bases between. Germline-derived CDR1 and CDR2 are LNHDA and SQIVND (reference sequence). The DNA for the CDR3 is TGTGCCAGTAGTACCTCGGGCGCCTACGAGCAGTACTTC. This sequence encodes CASSTSGAYEQYF.

The chain recombines TRBV7-8 with TRBJ1-1; maybe TRBD1 (5 bases). CDR1 is SGHVS and CDR2 is FQNEAQ in the germline V gene. The CDR3 is made up of 13 amino acids. V lost 5 bases, J lost 2 bases, and 9 bases lay in between. The CDR3 here is CASSQQGNTEAFF. The CDR3 coding sequence is TGTGCCAGCAGCCAGCAGGGTAACACTGAAGCTTTCTTT.

This clone occurred a few times. The junction differs from germline at one of its ends, possibly a read error. The genes are TRBV12-3 or TRBV12-4 and TRBJ2-7; tentatively, D is TRBD2 (5 bases). CDR3 length: 11 amino acids. CDR3 coding DNA: TGTGCCAGCATTTTAGCCGGGGAACAGTGCTTC. It yields the protein CASILAGEQCF.

This CDR3 is CSASGKVSSYEQYF. CDR3 DNA sequence: TGCAGTGCAAGCGGGAAAGTGAGCTCCTACGAGCAGTACTTC. The rearrangement links TRBV20-1 to TRBJ2-7; 7 bases line up with TRBD2. This CDR3 has 14 residues. Germline V gene data show CDR1 as DFQATT and CDR2 as SNEGSKA (reference sequence). Germline trimming cut 6 bases from V and 0 bases from J; bases unmatched to any gene: 8.

By its share, this clone is medium-sized. The chain carries TRBV27 and TRBJ1-2; D gene unclear. The CDR3 covers 10 residues. Trimming shortened V by 6 bases and J by 7 bases, and 6 bases separated the two germline ends. Germline V CDR1 and CDR2: MNHEY, SMNVEV (reference sequence). The CDR3 DNA is TGTGCCAGCAGGGCAGGTGGCTACACCTTC. It is translated as CASRAGGYTF.

The rearrangement links TRBV24-1 to TRBJ2-3; the match to TRBD1 covers 11 bases. The ends lost 3 bases at V and 4 bases at J; junction bases unmatched: 5. Germline CDR1 is KGHDR and CDR2 is SFDVKD. The CDR3 loop spans 16 amino acids. CDR3 DNA sequence: TGTGCCACCAGTGATACTCCGGGACAGGGGGCAGATACGCAGTATTTT. Protein product: CATSDTPGQGADTQYF.

This clone was counted at least ten times. Since a much larger clone is just one base distant, this may be a read error. The V gene is TRBV6-2 or TRBV6-3, the J gene TRBJ2-7; 13 nucleotides agree with TRBD2. The CDR3 extends over 16 amino acids. Germline V gene sequence: CDR1 MNHEY, CDR2 SVGEGT. The chain's CDR3 is CASSPTGTSGIYEQCF. Here the CDR3 DNA reads TGTGCCAGCAGTCCGACCGGGACTAGCGGGATTTACGAGCAGTGCTTC.

This clone was counted at least ten times. This chain links TRBV7-2 with TRBJ2-4, with a weak D call TRBD2 (5 bases). With 5 bases removed from V and 0 bases from J, the gap between germline ends came to 11 bases. CDR1 is SGHTA and CDR2 is FQGNSA in the germline V gene. This CDR3 spans 15 amino acids. CDR3 coding DNA: TGTGCCAGCAGCCAGGAGGCGGTAGCCAAAAACATTCAGTACTTC. Protein: CASSQEAVAKNIQYF.

By frequency in the sample, this clone is medium-sized. Different DNA sequences within this sample yield the same CDR3. The chain's CDR3 is CASSYSWELAVYEQYF. The DNA for the CDR3 is TGTGCCAGCAGTTACTCGTGGGAACTAGCGGTCTACGAGCAGTACTTC. The rearrangement joins TRBV6-5 to TRBJ2-7; 8 bases line up with TRBD2. The CDR3 is 16 residues long. CDR1 MNHEY and CDR2 SVGAGI come from the germline V gene. V lost 0 bases and J lost 3; bases outside the gene matches: 7.

Ten or more counts support this clone. The V and J genes are TRBV20-1 and TRBJ1-3; D is perhaps TRBD1 (5 bases). V dropped 7 bases and J dropped 4 bases, with 14 bases sitting between them. CDR1 and CDR2 from the germline V gene are DFQATT and SNEGSKA (reference sequence). The CDR3 runs to 13 residues. Written as DNA, the CDR3 is TGCAGTGGGGCGGTGGGGCTAGGAAACACCATATATTTT. Its translation is CSGAVGLGNTIYF.

This clone was observed many times. This chain links TRBV15 with TRBJ2-7; 9 bases match TRBD1. The CDR3 extends over 13 amino acids. The V and J ends lost 6 bases and 5 bases, in that order; junction bases with no gene match: 5. Germline values: CDR1 LNHNV, CDR2 YYDKDF (reference sequence). CDR3 sequence: CATRGQGYHEQYF. As DNA, the CDR3 is TGTGCCACCAGGGGACAGGGATACCACGAGCAGTACTTC. The full variable domain, its missing parts supplied by reference TRBV15 and TRBJ2-7, is DAMVIQNPRYQVTQFGKPVTLSCSQTLNHNVMYWYQQKSSQAPKLLFHYYDKDFNNEADTPDNFQSRRPNTSFCFLDIRSPGLGDTAMYLCATRGQGYHEQYFGPGTRLTVT.

This clone appeared many times. V usage is TRBV10-3 and J usage is TRBJ2-5; TRBD1 might be the D (6 bases). The V gene's germline CDR1 is ENHRY and CDR2 SYGVKD. V dropped 8 bases and J dropped 1 base, with 8 bases sitting between them. The CDR3 length is 12 residues. The CDR3 nucleotides are TGTGCCATCGGACAGATCCAAGAGACCCAGTACTTC. Amino acids: CAIGQIQETQYF.

The V call is TRBV4-1, the J call TRBJ2-3; perhaps TRBD1 as D (6 bases). CDR3 size: 18 residues. Looked up from germline, CDR1 is MGHRA and CDR2 is YSYEKL. Trimming cost V 1 base and J 0 bases, with 17 bases left between them. In DNA, the CDR3 is TGCGCCAGCAGCCAAGTGTTATCGGACAGCCCTAGCACAGATACGCAGTATTTT. Protein: CASSQVLSDSPSTDTQYF.

This clone was recorded at least ten times. J is TRBJ2-1 and V is TRBV4-3; TRBD2 agrees at 9 bases. In germline, CDR1 is LGHNA, CDR2 YSLEER. This CDR3 has 14 residues. V gave up 1 base and J gave up 8 bases; unmatched junction bases: 3. The CDR3 here is CASSQVGTSHEQFF. The CDR3 bases are TGCGCCAGCAGCCAAGTCGGGACTAGCCATGAGCAGTTCTTC.

Comments on this clone: This may stem from a read error, because a much larger clone lies one nucleotide away. The chain uses TRBV12-3 or TRBV12-4 and TRBJ2-5; no definite D call. This CDR3 has 14 residues. Trimming shortened V by 6 bases and J by 1 base, and 12 bases separated the two germline ends. The CDR3 nucleotides read TGTGCCAGCAGCCCTACATGGATCCAAGAGACCCAGTACTTC. It codes for CASSPTWIQETQYF.

This clone has only a few counts. A clone one base away is much larger, so this may be a read error. Other DNA sequences in this specimen translate into the identical CDR3. The chain combines TRBV28 with TRBJ1-6; 7 bases map to TRBD1. The CDR3 has 16 residues. Looked up from germline, CDR1 is MDHEN and CDR2 is SYDVKM. V dropped 7 bases and J dropped 0; count of bases not matched to a gene: 6. CDR3 DNA: TGTGCCAGCACACCATCAGGGGGCTCCTATAATTCACCCCTCCACTTT. It codes for CASTPSGGSYNSPLHF.

Written as DNA, the CDR3 is TGTGCCAGCAGCCTAGGATTAGCTGGTTCACGTGGCAATGAGCAGTTCTTC. This sequence encodes CASSLGLAGSRGNEQFF. The chain links TRBV7-2 to TRBJ2-1; D not resolved. The V end lost 5 bases, the J end lost 6 bases, and 23 bases lay between the germline ends. There are 17 residues in the CDR3. CDR1 is SGHTA and CDR2 is FQGNSA in the germline V gene.

This clone was seen a handful of times. V gene TRBV18 combines with J gene TRBJ1-6, with a tentative D call TRBD1 (6 bases). Trimming stripped 3 bases from V and 0 bases from J, with 9 bases between. This CDR3 region has 16 residues. Germline V CDR1 and CDR2: KGHSH, LQKENI. This CDR3 reads CASSPTGSSYNSPLHF. DNA for the CDR3: TGTGCCAGCTCACCTACAGGGAGCTCCTATAATTCACCCCTCCACTTT.

This clone was detected many times. This rearrangement joins TRBV5-4 to TRBJ2-7, with 9 positions matching TRBD1. Germline-derived CDR1 and CDR2 are SGHNT and YYREEE (reference sequence). V was clipped by 4 bases and J by 4 bases; unmatched bases: 6. This CDR3 has 14 residues. The CDR3 nucleotides are TGTGCCAGCAGCCCGCGACAGGGGGAGTACGAGCAGTACTTC. Translated, it gives CASSPRQGEYEQYF.

The rearrangement uses TRBV3-1 and TRBJ1-1; no definite D call. V was pared by 1 base and J by 7 bases, with 16 bases between. CDR3 length equals 15 residues. The germline CDR1 and CDR2 sequences are LGHDT and YNNKEL (reference sequence). As DNA, the CDR3 is TGTGCCAGCAGCCAAGGTCCCGAAGGGTGGGATGAAGCTTTCTTT. Amino acids: CASSQGPEGWDEAFF.

At least ten counts were recorded for this clone. The chain links TRBV7-2 to TRBJ1-6; 8 nucleotides line up with TRBD1. The V gene's germline CDR1 is SGHTA and CDR2 FQGNSA. CDR3 length: 13 residues. The ends lost 6 bases at V and 8 bases at J; junction bases unmatched: 3. CDR3 bases: TGTGCCAGCAGACTGACAGGGGATTCACCCCTCCACTTT. Protein sequence: CASRLTGDSPLHF. The full variable domain, in which reference TRBV7-2 and TRBJ1-6 provide the parts outside the CDR3, is GAGVSQSPSNKVTEKGKDVELRCDPISGHTALYWYRQSLGQGLEFLIYFQGNSAPDKSGLPSDRFSAERTGGSVSTLTIQRTQQEDSAVYLCASRLTGDSPLHFGNGTRLTVT.

The V gene is TRBV4-3, the J gene TRBJ1-1; 12 bases are shared with TRBD1. V shed 3 bases, J shed 6 bases, and the junction held 5 bases outside the gene matches. This CDR3 contains 15 residues. Germline CDR1 and CDR2: LGHNA and YSLEER. This CDR3 is CASSHLGTGGPEAFF. The CDR3 DNA reads TGCGCCAGCAGCCATCTCGGGACAGGGGGCCCTGAAGCTTTCTTT.

This clone was seen many times. The chain carries TRBV7-9 and TRBJ1-2; the D is unclear. Trimming cost V 0 bases and J 8 bases, with 4 bases left between them. CDR1 is SEHNR, CDR2 FQNEAQ, per germline (reference sequence). The CDR3 sequence is 11 residues long. CDR3 nucleotides: TGTGCCAGCAGCTTAGCGAAAGGCTACACCTTC. Protein product: CASSLAKGYTF. The full variable domain, completed using reference TRBV7-9 and TRBJ1-2, is DTGVSQNPRHKITKRGQNVTFRCDPISEHNRLYWYRQTLGQGPEFLTYFQNEAQLEKSRLLSDRFSAERPKGSFSTLEIQRTEQGDSAMYLCASSLAKGYTFGSGTRLTVV.

The table lists this clone with many counts. J is TRBJ2-1 and V is TRBV24-1; 8 bases match TRBD2. The CDR3 has 14 amino acids. Germline V gene sequence: CDR1 KGHDR, CDR2 SFDVKD. The V gene end was trimmed by 3 bases and the J gene end by 9 bases; junction bases not matched to a gene: 6. The CDR3 is CATSDPGGRAEQFF. CDR3 DNA sequence: TGTGCCACCAGTGATCCGGGAGGGCGGGCTGAGCAGTTCTTC.